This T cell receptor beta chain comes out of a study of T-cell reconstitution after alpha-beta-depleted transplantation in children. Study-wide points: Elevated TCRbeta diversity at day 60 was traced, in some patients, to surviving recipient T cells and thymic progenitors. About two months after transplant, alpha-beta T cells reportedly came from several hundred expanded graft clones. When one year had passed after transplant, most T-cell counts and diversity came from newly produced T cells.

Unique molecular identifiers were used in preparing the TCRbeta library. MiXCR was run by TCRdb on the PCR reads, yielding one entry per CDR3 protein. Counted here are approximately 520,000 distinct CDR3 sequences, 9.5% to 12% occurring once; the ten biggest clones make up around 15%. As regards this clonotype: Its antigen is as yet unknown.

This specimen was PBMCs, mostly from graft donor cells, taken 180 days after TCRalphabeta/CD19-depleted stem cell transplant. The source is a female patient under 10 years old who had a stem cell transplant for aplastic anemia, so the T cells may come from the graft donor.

The CDR3 spells CSVYGGENTEAFF. Written as DNA, the CDR3 is TGCAGCGTATACGGCGGAGAGAACACTGAAGCTTTCTTT. J is TRBJ1-1 and V is TRBV29-1; D remains ambiguous. The V gene's germline CDR1 is SQVTM and CDR2 ANQGSEA. The CDR3 is made up of 13 amino acids. Trimming shortened V by 6 bases and J by 1 base, and 12 bases separated the two germline ends.